This T cell receptor (beta chain) was found in a study of CD8+ T cells in alopecia areata. Study overall: Tofacitinib ran 6 to 18 months, followed by 6 months off drug. Study outcomes and limitations: Lesional scalp displayed greater clonality than normal scalp, most notably in alopecia totalis/universalis.

TCR sequencing used cDNA made by reverse transcription of extracted RNA. Assay: immunoSEQ multiplex PCR; the TCRdb copy retains only in-frame clones and omits some. There are approximately 120,000 clones in the sample; approximately 60% occur only once, and around 6% lies in the top ten. Noted treatment: oral pan-JAK inhibitor, 5-10 mg twice daily. Concerning this clone itself: The antigen is not known.

CDR1 and CDR2 (germline): SGDLS, YYNGEE. J was trimmed by 2 bases and V by 4 bases; bases with no gene match: 8. This CDR3 region has 17 residues. The gene calls are TRBV9 and TRBJ2-5; 13 positions match TRBD2. The origin of this receptor is a human donor with alopecia areata. This specimen consisted of CD4+ T cells sorted from blood, obtained at week 4, from a patient treated with tofacitinib. Here the CDR3 reads CASSSGLAGLFQETQYF. The CDR3 region has the DNA TGTGCCAGCAGCTCGGGACTAGCGGGGTTGTTTCAAGAGACCCAGTACTTC.